A selection of T cell receptor beta chains follows, all from one sample in a study of blood T cells in healthy people across ages. TCRdb called the 5' RACE reads again in MiXCR, with one record for every CDR3 protein. The sample has about 1,800,000 distinct CDR3 sequences, roughly 30% seen once. Sequenced: blood. These receptors all come from a woman aged 25 to 39 in good health. CDR3s include the opening cysteine and the closing phenylalanine or tryptophan. The D gene is left open where the match is weak. Clone size is shown for a subset of rows, as once, few, many or a class of expanded clone.

TRBJ2-2	TRBV6-5	TRBD2	few	TGTGCCAGCAGTTACGGGAGGGTAAACACCGGGGAGCTGTTTTTT	CASSYGRVNTGELFF
TRBJ1-6	TRBV12-3/TRBV12-4	TRBD1	.	TGTGCCAGCAGCCGGACAGGGGGCGGCTCCTATAATTCACCCCTCCACTTT	CASSRTGGGSYNSPLHF
TRBJ2-1	TRBV6-1	.	few	TGTGCCAGCAGTCGAGGACTCCACTACAATGAGCAGTTCTTC	CASSRGLHYNEQFF
TRBJ1-6	TRBV5-1	.	few	TGCGCCAGCAGCTTGGCCCCGGGACGGGTTATGGCACCCCTCCACTTT	CASSLAPGRVMAPLHF
TRBJ1-5	TRBV2	.	many	TGTGCCAGCAGTGTTGTGGGCAATCAGCCCCAGCATTTT	CASSVVGNQPQHF
TRBJ1-2	TRBV6-5	TRBD1	few	TGTGCCAGCAGTTCCCGGGACAGGTTCCCCGGCTATGGCTACACCTTC	CASSSRDRFPGYGYTF
TRBJ1-5	TRBV20-1	.	.	TGCAGTGCGCACCGGGACGGGAAGAATCAGCCCCAGCATTTT	CSAHRDGKNQPQHF
TRBJ1-2	TRBV28	.	.	TGTGCCAGCAGTGTAAATAGCCCCTATGGCTGCACCTTC	CASSVNSPYGCTF
TRBJ2-7	TRBV6-1	.	many	TGTGCCGGGAAGACTGCAGCGAGCTACGAGCAGTACTTC	CAGKTAASYEQYF
TRBJ1-2	TRBV4-3	.	few	TGCGCCAGCAGCCAACACCCAGGGGCGGAGGGCTACACCTTC	CASSQHPGAEGYTF
TRBJ2-7	TRBV4-1	TRBD2	many	TGCGCCAGCAGCCCCGAGGGACTAGCGGGGGCCCCTAACTACGAGCAGTACTTC	CASSPEGLAGAPNYEQYF
TRBJ2-7	TRBV20-1	.	.	TGCAGTGCTAGAGATGTCCAGTACTCCTACGAGCAGTACTTC	CSARDVQYSYEQYF
TRBJ1-4	TRBV4-1	TRBD1	few	TGCGCCAGCAGCCAAGGACAGGGGGCGCGGGAAAAACTGTTTTTT	CASSQGQGAREKLFF
TRBJ2-3	TRBV3-1	.	.	TGTGCCAGCACCTCCCAGGGGAATACGCAGTATTTT	CASTSQGNTQYF
TRBJ2-7	TRBV20-1	TRBD2	many	TGCAGTGCTGGGACCGACAACTTAGCGGGAGGGCCGGGCGAGCAGTACTTC	CSAGTDNLAGGPGEQYF
TRBJ2-2	TRBV29-1	.	.	TGCAGCGGGGGGGACACCGGGGAGCTGTTTTTT	CSGGDTGELFF
TRBJ2-3	TRBV28	.	.	TGTGCCAGCAGCCCCGGGACCGGGACACTATTCACAGATACGCAGTATTTT	CASSPGTGTLFTDTQYF
TRBJ2-4	TRBV29-1	TRBD2	.	TGCAGCGTTGATAAAAGCGGGGGGGCCAATGGGCAGTACTTC	CSVDKSGGANGQYF
TRBJ1-5	TRBV12-3/TRBV12-4	.	few	TGTGCCAGCACCGTACTGGGGGGCAGGCAGCCCCAGCATTTT	CASTVLGGRQPQHF
TRBJ2-3	TRBV29-1	.	few	TGCAGCGTTCAAAATGACTCCCCAAGAGATACGCAGTATTTT	CSVQNDSPRDTQYF
TRBJ2-1	TRBV4-1	.	few	TGCGCCAGCAGCCGGGCTCTACTGAACGACAATGAGCAGTTCTTC	CASSRALLNDNEQFF
TRBJ2-5	TRBV5-6	.	.	TGTGCCAGCAGCTTCCGGGACATTCAAGAGACCCAGTACTTC	CASSFRDIQETQYF
TRBJ1-5	TRBV11-2	.	.	TGTGCCAGCAGAAAGGAAAGCAATCAGCCCCAGCATTTT	CASRKESNQPQHF
TRBJ2-5	TRBV7-3	.	few	TGTGCCAGCAGCCGAGGCAATCTAGAGACCCAGTACTTC	CASSRGNLETQYF
TRBJ2-3	TRBV29-1	.	.	TGCAGCGTTGACGGGGGGCGAGGGGCACCAGATACGCAGTATTTT	CSVDGGRGAPDTQYF
TRBJ2-3	TRBV10-2	.	few	TGCGCCAGCAGTGAACTGGGACGGGGGCAGTATTTT	CASSELGRGQYF
TRBJ1-2	TRBV6-5	.	.	TGTGCCAGCAGTTGGGAGGGTAGGCCGGGGGGTGGCTACACCTTC	CASSWEGRPGGGYTF
TRBJ1-2	TRBV7-2	.	once	TGTGCCAGCAGCTTAGAGAGGTCAGAGGGTGATGGCTACACCTTC	CASSLERSEGDGYTF
TRBJ2-6	TRBV29-1	.	many	TGCAGCGTCGCCCGGGACACAGACTCTGGGGCCAACGTCCTGACTTTC	CSVARDTDSGANVLTF
TRBJ1-6	TRBV7-2	TRBD1	few	TGTGCCAGCAGCTTTCAGGGACAGCGATCACCCCTCCACTTT	CASSFQGQRSPLHF
TRBJ2-1	TRBV3-1	TRBD2	many	TGTGCCAGCAGGCGAGCTAGCGGGGGCTACACTGAGCAGTTCTTC	CASRRASGGYTEQFF
TRBJ2-7	TRBV20-1	TRBD2	few	TGCAGTGCTAGAGACTACTCTAGCGGCCCCTACGAGCAGTACTTC	CSARDYSSGPYEQYF
TRBJ2-3	TRBV5-1	.	once	TGCGCCAGCAGCTTGTTCGGGGCGCGAGATACGCAGTATTTT	CASSLFGARDTQYF
TRBJ2-1	TRBV5-1	TRBD2	few	TGCGCCAGCAGCTCCGGACTAGCGGGAGGGTTGGTCAATGAGCAGTTCTTC	CASSSGLAGGLVNEQFF
TRBJ2-1	TRBV7-2	TRBD2	.	TGTGCCAGCAGCTTAGAAGGGCTAGCGGGAGTCTATGGGTACAATGAGCAGTTCTTC	CASSLEGLAGVYGYNEQFF
TRBJ2-5	TRBV7-8	TRBD1	few	TGTGCCAGCAGCCACCAGACAGGGTACGGGACCCAGTACTTC	CASSHQTGYGTQYF
TRBJ2-7	TRBV24-1	TRBD1	.	TGTGCCACCAGTGACCCGGACAGGGTCTACGAGCAGTACTTC	CATSDPDRVYEQYF
TRBJ1-2	TRBV19	TRBD1	.	TGTGCCAGTAGACCTCCGTACAGGGGGCACTATAGCTACACCTTC	CASRPPYRGHYSYTF
TRBJ2-5	TRBV5-1	.	.	TGCGCCAGCAGCTCCGGAGGGACAGATAAAGAGACCCAGTACTTC	CASSSGGTDKETQYF
TRBJ1-4	TRBV27	.	.	TGTGCCAGCAGTTTAGGGTTTAATGAAAAACTGTTTTTT	CASSLGFNEKLFF
TRBJ2-3	TRBV5-5	.	.	TGTGCCAGCAGCCCGGATACTATAACCCGAGATAGCACAGATACGCAGTATTTT	CASSPDTITRDSTDTQYF
TRBJ1-4	TRBV3-1	.	.	TGTGCCAGCAGCCAAGGATGGGGGCAACGAATCGGTAATGAAAAACTGTTTTTT	CASSQGWGQRIGNEKLFF